The clone carrying this TCR beta chain was found many times. The sample originates from a study of identical twins. TCRdb re-called the 5' RACE reads with MiXCR, one entry per CDR3 protein. The table records 690,000 or so distinct CDR3 sequences, around 6% of them present only once. The CDR3 runs to 13 residues. The germline V gene has CDR1 SQVTM and CDR2 ANQGSEA. V lost 6 bases and J 3 bases, leaving 15 bases between the germline ends. The sequenced material came from naive T cells sorted from blood. This TCR was sampled from a man aged 18 to 30 in good health. The chain employs TRBV29-1 and TRBJ2-7; no clear D gene. CDR3 nucleotide sequence: TGCAGCGTAGCATCGGGCCGCTTCTACGAGCAGTACTTC. Amino acids: CSVASGRFYEQYF.